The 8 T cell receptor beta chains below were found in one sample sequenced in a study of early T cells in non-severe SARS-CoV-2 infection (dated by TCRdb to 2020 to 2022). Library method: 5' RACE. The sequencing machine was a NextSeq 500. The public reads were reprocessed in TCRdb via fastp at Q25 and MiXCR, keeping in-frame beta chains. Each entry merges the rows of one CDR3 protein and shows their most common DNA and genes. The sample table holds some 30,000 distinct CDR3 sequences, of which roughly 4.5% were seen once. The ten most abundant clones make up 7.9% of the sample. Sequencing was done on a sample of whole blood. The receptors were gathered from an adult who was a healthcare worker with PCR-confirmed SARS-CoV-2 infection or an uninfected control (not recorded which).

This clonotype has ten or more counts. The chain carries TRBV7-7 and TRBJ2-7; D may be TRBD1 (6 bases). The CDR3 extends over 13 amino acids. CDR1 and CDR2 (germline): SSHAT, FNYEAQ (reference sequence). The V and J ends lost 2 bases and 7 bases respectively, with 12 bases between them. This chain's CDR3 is CASSLQPQGEQYF. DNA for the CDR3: TGTGCCAGCAGCTTACAACCCCAGGGGGAGCAGTACTTC.

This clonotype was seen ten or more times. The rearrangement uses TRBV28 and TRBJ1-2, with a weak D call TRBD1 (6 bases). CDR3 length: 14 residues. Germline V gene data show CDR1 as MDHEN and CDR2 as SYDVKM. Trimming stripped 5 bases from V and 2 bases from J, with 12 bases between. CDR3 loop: CASSLRQENYGYTF. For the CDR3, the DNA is TGTGCCAGCAGTCTTCGACAGGAAAACTATGGCTACACCTTC.

The CDR3 nucleotides are TGTGCCAGCAGCATGACACCAAATCAGCCCCAGCATTTT. Its translation: CASSMTPNQPQHF. The chain links TRBV11-2 to TRBJ1-5; unclear D gene. This CDR3 region has 13 residues. CDR1 is SGHAT and CDR2 is FQNNGV in the germline V gene. V lost 5 bases and J lost 4, with 9 bases in between.

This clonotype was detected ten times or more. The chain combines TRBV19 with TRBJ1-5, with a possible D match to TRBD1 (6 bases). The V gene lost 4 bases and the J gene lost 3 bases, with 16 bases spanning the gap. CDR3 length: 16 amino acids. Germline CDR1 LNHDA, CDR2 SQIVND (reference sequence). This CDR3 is CASSTRLDSYNQPQHF. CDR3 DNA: TGTGCCAGTAGTACCCGCCTGGACAGCTACAATCAGCCCCAGCATTTT.

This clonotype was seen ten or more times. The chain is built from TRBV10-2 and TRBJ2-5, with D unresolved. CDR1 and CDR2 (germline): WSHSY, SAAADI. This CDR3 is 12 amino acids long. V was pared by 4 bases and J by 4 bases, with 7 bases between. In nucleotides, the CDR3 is TGCGCCAGCAGTGTGATCAGAGAGACCCAGTACTTC. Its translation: CASSVIRETQYF.

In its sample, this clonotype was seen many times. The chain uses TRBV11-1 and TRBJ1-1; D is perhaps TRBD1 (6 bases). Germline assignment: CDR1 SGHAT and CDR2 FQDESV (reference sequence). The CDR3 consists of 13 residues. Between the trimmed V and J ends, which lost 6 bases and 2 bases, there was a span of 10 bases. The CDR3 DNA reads TGTGCCAGCAGTGGGGGCCTAAACACTGAAGCTTTCTTT. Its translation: CASSGGLNTEAFF.

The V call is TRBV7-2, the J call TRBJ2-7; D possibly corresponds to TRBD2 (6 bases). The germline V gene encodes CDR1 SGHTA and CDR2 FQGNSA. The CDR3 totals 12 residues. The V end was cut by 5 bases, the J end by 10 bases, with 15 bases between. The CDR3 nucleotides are TGTGCCAGCAGCCGGGACTCACCCGTCCAGTACTTC. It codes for CASSRDSPVQYF.

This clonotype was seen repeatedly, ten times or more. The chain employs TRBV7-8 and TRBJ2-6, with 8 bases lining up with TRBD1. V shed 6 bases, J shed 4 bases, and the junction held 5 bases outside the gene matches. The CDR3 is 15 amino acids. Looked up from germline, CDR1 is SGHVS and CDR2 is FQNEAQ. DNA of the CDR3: TGTGCCAGCAGAAGGACAGGGCTAGGGGCCAACGTCCTGACTTTC. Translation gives CASRRTGLGANVLTF.